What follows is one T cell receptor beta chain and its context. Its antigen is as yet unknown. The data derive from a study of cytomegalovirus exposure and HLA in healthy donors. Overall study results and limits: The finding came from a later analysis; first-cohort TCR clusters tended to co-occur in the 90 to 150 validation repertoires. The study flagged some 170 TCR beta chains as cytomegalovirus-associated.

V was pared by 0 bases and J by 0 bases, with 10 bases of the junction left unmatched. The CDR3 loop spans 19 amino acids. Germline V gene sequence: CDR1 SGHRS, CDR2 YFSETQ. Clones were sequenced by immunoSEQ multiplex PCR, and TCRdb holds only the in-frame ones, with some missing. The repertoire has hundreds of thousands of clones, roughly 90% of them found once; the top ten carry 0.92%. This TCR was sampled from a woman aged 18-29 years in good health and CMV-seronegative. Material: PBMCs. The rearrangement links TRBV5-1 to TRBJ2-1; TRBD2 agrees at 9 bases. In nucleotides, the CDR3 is TGCGCCAGCAGCTTGGGGTTAGGTAGCGGGAGCAGCTCCTACAATGAGCAGTTCTTC. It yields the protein CASSLGLGSGSSSYNEQFF.